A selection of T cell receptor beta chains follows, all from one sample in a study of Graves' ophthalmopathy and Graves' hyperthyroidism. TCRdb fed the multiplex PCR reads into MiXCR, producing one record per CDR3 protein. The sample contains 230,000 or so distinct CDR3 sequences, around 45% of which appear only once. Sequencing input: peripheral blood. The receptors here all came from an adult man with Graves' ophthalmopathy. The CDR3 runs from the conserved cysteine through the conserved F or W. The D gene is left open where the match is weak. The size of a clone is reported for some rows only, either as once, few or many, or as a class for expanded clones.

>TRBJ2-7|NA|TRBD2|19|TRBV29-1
TGCAGCGTTGTGGGGTTCGGGGGCTCGCTTAGCGGGGATCCCTACGAGCAGTACTTC
CSVVGFGGSLSGDPYEQYF
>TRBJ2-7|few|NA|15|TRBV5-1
TGCGCCAGCAGCTTGGGGGCCTACCCACCCTACGAGCAGTACTTC
CASSLGAYPPYEQYF
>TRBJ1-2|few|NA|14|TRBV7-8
TGTGCCAGCAGCTTAGGGGACATGGCCAGTGGCTACACCTTC
CASSLGDMASGYTF
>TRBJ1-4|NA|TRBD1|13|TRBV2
TGTGCCAGCAGGACAGGGCCGGAAGAAAAACTGTTTTTT
CASRTGPEEKLFF
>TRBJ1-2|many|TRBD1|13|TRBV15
TGTGCCACCAGCCGAGACAGGGTCTATGGCTACACCTTC
CATSRDRVYGYTF
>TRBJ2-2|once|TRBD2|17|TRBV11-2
TGTGCCAGCAGATTACTAGCGGGAGGGCCGCACACCGGGGAGCTGTTTTTT
CASRLLAGGPHTGELFF
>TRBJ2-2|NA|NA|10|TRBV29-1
TGCAGCGCCTACTCCGGGGAGCTGTTTTTT
CSAYSGELFF
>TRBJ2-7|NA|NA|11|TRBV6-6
TGTGTGTCTGGCGGGGCCTACGAGCAGTACTTC
CVSGGAYEQYF
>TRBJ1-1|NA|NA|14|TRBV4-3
TGCGCCAGCAGCCAAGATGACGGCAACACTGAAGCTTTCTTT
CASSQDDGNTEAFF
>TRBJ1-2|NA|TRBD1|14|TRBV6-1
TGTGCCAGCAGCACAGGGCAGGGGGCGTATGGCTACACCTTC
CASSTGQGAYGYTF
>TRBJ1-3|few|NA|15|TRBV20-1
TGCAGTGCTAGAGTCTTGCAGGCAGTCAGTAGCACCATATATTTT
CSARVLQAVSSTIYF
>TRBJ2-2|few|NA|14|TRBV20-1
TGCAGTGCTAGTCCCAGGTTAAGGACCGGGGAGCTGTTTTTT
CSASPRLRTGELFF
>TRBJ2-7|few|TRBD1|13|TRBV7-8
TGTGCCAGCAGCTTAAACAGGGGCTACGAGCAGTACTTC
CASSLNRGYEQYF
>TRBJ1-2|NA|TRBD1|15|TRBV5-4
TGTGCCAGCAGCCGGGGGGACAGGGGGCGTAATGGCTACACCTTC
CASSRGDRGRNGYTF
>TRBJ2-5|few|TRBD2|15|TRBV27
TGTGCCAGCAGTCTAGATCCTAGCGGTGAGGAGACCCAGTACTTC
CASSLDPSGEETQYF
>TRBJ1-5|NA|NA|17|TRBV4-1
TGCGCCAGCAGCCAAGTCGGGCCCATACAAGGCAATCAGCCCCAGCATTTT
CASSQVGPIQGNQPQHF
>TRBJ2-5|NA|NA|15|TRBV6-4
TGTGCCAGCAGTGACGGAGAGGGAGACCAAGAGACCCAGTACTTC
CASSDGEGDQETQYF
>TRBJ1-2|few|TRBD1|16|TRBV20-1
TGCAGTGCTAGAGATCCCAGACAGGGCTCTAACTATGGCTACACCTTC
CSARDPRQGSNYGYTF
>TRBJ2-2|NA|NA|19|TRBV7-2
TGTGCCAGCAGCTTATTAGGTGCAGGAACGGCCTCGGGACCCGGGGAGCTGTTTTTT
CASSLLGAGTASGPGELFF
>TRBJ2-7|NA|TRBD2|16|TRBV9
TGTGCCAGCATCCGATTACTAGCGGGAGACTCCTACGAGCAGTACTTC
CASIRLLAGDSYEQYF
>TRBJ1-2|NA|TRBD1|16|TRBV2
TGTGCCAGCAGTTACCCCGGACAGGGGGCTGGGGATGGCTACACCTTC
CASSYPGQGAGDGYTF
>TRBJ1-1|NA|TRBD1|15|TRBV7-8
TGTGCCAGCAGCTTAATTCCGTCAGGGGGCGGTGAAGCTTTCTTT
CASSLIPSGGGEAFF
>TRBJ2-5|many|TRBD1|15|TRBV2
TGTGCCAGCAGTGAAAACAGGGGAGTCCAAGAGACCCAGTACTTC
CASSENRGVQETQYF
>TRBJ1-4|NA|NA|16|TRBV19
TGTGCCAGTAGTATAGGCACGGGACACAGTAATGAAAAACTGTTTTTT
CASSIGTGHSNEKLFF
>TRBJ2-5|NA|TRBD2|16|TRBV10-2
TGTGCCAGCAGCTTAGCACGGGGGGGGAACCTAGAGACCCAGTACTTC
CASSLARGGNLETQYF
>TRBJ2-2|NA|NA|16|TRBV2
TGTGCCAGCAGTGAATACAGGGTGGTAAACACCGGGGAGCTGTTTTTT
CASSEYRVVNTGELFF
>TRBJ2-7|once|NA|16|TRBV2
TGTGCCAGCAGTGCTAGTTCGGCAGGCGAATACTACGAGCAGTACTTC
CASSASSAGEYYEQYF
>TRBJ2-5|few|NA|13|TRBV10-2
TGCGCCAGCGCCCGGGACTTCCAAGAGACCCAGTACTTC
CASARDFQETQYF
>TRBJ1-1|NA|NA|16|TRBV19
TGTGCCAGTAGTATAGATCTTTACGGCGGTCGGCTGGTAGCTTTCTTT
CASSIDLYGGRLVAFF
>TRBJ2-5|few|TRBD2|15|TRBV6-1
TGTGCCAGCGGTGGGGTAGCGGGAGGAGAGGAGACCCAGTACTTC
CASGGVAGGEETQYF
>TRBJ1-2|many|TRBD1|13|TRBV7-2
TGTGCCAGCAGCTTAGAGGGGGCGAGGCGCTACACCTTC
CASSLEGARRYTF
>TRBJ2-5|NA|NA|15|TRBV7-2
TGTGCCAGCAGGTCCTCGGGGGGCAACAGGGAGACCCAGTACTTC
CASRSSGGNRETQYF
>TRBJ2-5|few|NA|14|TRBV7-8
TGTGCCAGCAGCCCATACAAGTTACAAGAGACCCAGTACTTC
CASSPYKLQETQYF
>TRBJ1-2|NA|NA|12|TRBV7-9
TGTGCCAGCAGTTTGCCCTCGGTTGGCTACACCTTC
CASSLPSVGYTF
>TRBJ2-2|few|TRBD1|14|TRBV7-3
TGTGCCAGCAGCTTTGACAGGGTTGGCGGGGAGCTGTTTTTT
CASSFDRVGGELFF
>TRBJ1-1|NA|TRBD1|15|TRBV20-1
TGCAGTGCTAGAATCGGACAGGTATCGGGCACTGAAGCTTTCTTT
CSARIGQVSGTEAFF
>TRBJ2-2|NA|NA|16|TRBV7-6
TGTGCCAGCGGTATAAAAGGAGGGGTTATCACCGGGGAGCTGTTTTTT
CASGIKGGVITGELFF
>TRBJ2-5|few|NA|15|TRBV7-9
TGTGCCAGCAGCTTACGGTCACAGCCCGTAGAGACCCAGTACTTC
CASSLRSQPVETQYF
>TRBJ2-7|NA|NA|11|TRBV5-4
TGTGCCAGCAGCAAGTCCGACGAGCAGTACTTC
CASSKSDEQYF
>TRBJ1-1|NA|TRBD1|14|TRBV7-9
TGTGCCAGCAACCAAGGGACAGCGAACACTGAAGCTTTCTTT
CASNQGTANTEAFF
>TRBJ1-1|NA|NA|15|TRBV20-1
TGCAGTGCTAGAGGGCAGGGGAGTAGGAACACTGAAGCTTTCTTT
CSARGQGSRNTEAFF
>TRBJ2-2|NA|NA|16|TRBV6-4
TGTGCCAGCAGTGACTCGGCCTTCTACAACACCGGGGAGCTGTTTTTT
CASSDSAFYNTGELFF
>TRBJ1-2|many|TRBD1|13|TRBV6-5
TGTGCCAGCAGTCCGACAGGGACGGACGGCTACACCTTC
CASSPTGTDGYTF
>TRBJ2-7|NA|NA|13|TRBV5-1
TGCGCCAGCAGCTTGGAGCAGGGGAACGAGCAGTACTTC
CASSLEQGNEQYF
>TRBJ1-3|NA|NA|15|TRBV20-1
TGCAGTGCTAGAGAGCACGGGGGCGCGGGAAACACCATATATTTT
CSAREHGGAGNTIYF
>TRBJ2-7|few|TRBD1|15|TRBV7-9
TGTGCCAGCAGCGAAGGGACAGTACCGACCTACGAGCAGTACTTC
CASSEGTVPTYEQYF
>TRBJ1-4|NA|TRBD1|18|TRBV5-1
TGCGCCAGCAGCTTGGACAGGGGCATTCTGGTAGAGAATGAAAAACTGTTTTTT
CASSLDRGILVENEKLFF
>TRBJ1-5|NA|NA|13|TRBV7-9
TGTGCCAGCAGCTTAACGGGGTTGCAGCCCCAGCATTTT
CASSLTGLQPQHF
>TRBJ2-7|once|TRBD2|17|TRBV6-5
TGTGCCAGCAGCGCCGGGACTAGCGGGGGGGCCGTGTACGAGCAGTACTTC
CASSAGTSGGAVYEQYF
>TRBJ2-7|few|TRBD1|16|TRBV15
TGTGCCACCAGCAGGGGAGGGGACAGGGGAACCTACGAGCAGTACTTC
CATSRGGDRGTYEQYF